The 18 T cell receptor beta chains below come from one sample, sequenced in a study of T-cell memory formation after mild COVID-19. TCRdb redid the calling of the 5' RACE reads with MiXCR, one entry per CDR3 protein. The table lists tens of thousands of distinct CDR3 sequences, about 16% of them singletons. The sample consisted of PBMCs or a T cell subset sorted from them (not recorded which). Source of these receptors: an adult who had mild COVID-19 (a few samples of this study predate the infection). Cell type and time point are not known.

The DNA for the CDR3 is TGCGCCAGCAGCTCCCCACTGAACACTGAAGCTTTCTTT. Residues: CASSSPLNTEAFF. The chain uses TRBV5-1 and TRBJ1-1; D remains ambiguous. The V gene's germline CDR1 is SGHRS and CDR2 YFSETQ. The CDR3 totals 13 residues. V shed 3 bases and J shed 0 bases, with 6 bases lying between them.

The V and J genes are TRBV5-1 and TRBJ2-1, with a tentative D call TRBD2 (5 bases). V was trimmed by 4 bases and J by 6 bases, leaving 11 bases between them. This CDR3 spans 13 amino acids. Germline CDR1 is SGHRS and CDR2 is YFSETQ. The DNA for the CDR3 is TGCGCCAGCAGCGGGGAGACGGGCAATGAGCAGTTCTTC. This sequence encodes CASSGETGNEQFF.

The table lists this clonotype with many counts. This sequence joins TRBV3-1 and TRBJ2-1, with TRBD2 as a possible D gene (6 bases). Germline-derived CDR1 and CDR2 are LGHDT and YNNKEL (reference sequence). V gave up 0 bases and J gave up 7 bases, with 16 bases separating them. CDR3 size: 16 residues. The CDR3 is CASSQDEVGGKNEQFF. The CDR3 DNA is TGTGCCAGCAGCCAAGATGAGGTAGGAGGGAAGAATGAGCAGTTCTTC.

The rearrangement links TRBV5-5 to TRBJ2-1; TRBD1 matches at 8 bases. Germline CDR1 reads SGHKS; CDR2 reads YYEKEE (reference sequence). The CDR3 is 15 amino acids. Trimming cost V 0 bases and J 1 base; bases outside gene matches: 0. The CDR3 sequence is CASSLGTGSYNEQFF. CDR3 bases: TGTGCCAGCAGCTTGGGGACAGGGTCCTACAATGAGCAGTTCTTC.

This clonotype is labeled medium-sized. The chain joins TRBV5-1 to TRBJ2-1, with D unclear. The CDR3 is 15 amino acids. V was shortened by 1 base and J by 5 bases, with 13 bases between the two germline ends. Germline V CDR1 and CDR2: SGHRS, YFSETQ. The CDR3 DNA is TGCGCCAGCAGCTTGTCGGCCTTGTCGAACAATGAGCAGTTCTTC. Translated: CASSLSALSNNEQFF.

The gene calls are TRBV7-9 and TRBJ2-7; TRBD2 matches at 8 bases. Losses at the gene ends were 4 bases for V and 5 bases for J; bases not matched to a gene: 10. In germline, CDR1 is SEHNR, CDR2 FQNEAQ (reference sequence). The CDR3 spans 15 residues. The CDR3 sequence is CASSSESGSHDEQYF. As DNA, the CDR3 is TGTGCCAGCAGCTCTGAAAGCGGGAGTCACGACGAGCAGTACTTC.

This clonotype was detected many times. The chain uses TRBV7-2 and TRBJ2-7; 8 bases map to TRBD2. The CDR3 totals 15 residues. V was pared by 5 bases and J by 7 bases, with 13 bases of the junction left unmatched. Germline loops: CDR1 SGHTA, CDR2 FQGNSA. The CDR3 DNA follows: TGTGCCAGCAGCCCTAGGACTAGCCTCTCTAGGGAGCAGTACTTC. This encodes CASSPRTSLSREQYF. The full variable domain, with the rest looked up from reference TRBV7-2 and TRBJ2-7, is GAGVSQSPSNKVTEKGKDVELRCDPISGHTALYWYRQSLGQGLEFLIYFQGNSAPDKSGLPSDRFSAERTGGSVSTLTIQRTQQEDSAVYLCASSPRTSLSREQYFGPGTRLTVT.

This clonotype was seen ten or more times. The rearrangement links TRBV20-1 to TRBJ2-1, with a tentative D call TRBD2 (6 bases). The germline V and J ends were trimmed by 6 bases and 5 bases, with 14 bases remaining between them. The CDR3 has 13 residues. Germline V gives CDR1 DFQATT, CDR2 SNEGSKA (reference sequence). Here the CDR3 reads CSAFSGPNNEQFF. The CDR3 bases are TGCAGTGCCTTTAGCGGTCCGAACAATGAGCAGTTCTTC.

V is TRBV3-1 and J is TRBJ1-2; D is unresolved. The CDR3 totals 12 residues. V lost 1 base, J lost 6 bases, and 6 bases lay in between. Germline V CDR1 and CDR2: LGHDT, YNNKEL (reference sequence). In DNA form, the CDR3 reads TGTGCCAGCAGCCAAGTTGCCCATGGCTACACCTTC. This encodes CASSQVAHGYTF. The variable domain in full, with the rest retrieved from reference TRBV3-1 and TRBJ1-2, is DTAVSQTPKYLVTQMGNDKSIKCEQNLGHDTMYWYKQDSKKFLKIMFSYNNKELIINETVPNRFSPKSPDKAHLNLHINSLELGDSAVYFCASSQVAHGYTFGSGTRLTVV.

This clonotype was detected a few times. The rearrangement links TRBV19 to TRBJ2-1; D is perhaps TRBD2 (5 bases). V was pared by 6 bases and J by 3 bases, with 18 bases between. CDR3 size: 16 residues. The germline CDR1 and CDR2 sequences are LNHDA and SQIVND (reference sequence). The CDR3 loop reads CASRREMASGYNEQFF. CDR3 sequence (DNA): TGTGCCAGTAGGAGGGAAATGGCCTCTGGCTACAATGAGCAGTTCTTC.

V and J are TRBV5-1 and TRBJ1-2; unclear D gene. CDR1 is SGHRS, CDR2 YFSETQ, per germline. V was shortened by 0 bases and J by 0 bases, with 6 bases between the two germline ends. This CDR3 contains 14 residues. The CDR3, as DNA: TGCGCCAGCAGCTTGGATACTTCTAACTATGGCTACACCTTC. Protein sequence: CASSLDTSNYGYTF.

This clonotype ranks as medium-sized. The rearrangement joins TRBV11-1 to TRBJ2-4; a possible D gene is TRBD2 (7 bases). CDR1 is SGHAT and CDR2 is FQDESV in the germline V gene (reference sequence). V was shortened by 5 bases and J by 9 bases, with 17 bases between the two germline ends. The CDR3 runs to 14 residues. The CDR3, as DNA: TGTGCCAGCAGCCCAGGGGACTACATGAGCATTCAGTACTTC. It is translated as CASSPGDYMSIQYF.

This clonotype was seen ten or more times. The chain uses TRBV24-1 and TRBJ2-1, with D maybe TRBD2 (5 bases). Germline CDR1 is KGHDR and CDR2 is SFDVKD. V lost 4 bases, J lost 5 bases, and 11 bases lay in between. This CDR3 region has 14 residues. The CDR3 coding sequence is TGTGCCACCAGTGAAGGAGGCACGCACAATGAGCAGTTCTTC. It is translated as CATSEGGTHNEQFF.

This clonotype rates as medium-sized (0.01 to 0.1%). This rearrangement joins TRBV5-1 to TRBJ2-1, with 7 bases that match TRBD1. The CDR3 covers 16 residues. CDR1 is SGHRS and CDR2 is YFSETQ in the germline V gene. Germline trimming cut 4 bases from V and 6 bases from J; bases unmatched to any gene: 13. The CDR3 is CASSQTPGGRVNEQFF. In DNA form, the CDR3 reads TGCGCCAGCAGCCAAACCCCAGGGGGTCGGGTCAATGAGCAGTTCTTC.

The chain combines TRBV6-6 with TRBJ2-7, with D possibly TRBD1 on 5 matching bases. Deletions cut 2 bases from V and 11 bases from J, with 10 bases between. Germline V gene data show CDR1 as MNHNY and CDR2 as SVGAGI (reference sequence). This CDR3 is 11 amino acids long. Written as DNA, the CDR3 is TGTGCCAGCAGTTACGGACAATTGGAGTACTTC. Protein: CASSYGQLEYF.

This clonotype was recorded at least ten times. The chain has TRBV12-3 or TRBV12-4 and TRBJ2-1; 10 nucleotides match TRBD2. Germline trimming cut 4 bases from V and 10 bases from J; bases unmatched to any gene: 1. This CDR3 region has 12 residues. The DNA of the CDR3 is TGTGCCAGCAGTTGGGGACTAGCGGAGCAGTTCTTC. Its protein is CASSWGLAEQFF.

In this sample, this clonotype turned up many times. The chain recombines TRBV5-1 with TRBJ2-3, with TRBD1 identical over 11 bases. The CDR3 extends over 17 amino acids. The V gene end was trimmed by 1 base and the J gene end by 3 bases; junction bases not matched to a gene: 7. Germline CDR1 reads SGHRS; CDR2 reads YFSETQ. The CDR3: CASSLPGTGGDTDTQYF. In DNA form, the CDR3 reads TGCGCCAGCAGCTTGCCTGGGACAGGGGGTGATACAGATACGCAGTATTTT.

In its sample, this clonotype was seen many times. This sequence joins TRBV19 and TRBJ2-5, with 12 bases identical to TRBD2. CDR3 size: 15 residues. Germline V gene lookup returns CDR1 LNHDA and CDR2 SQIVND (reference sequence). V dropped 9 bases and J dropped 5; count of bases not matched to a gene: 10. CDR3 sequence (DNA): TGTGCCAGCGCCGGGACTAGCGGGTCTTGGGAGACCCAGTACTTC. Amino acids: CASAGTSGSWETQYF.